This TCR beta chain came from a study of blood T cell repertoires in COVID-19. Turning to the study itself: Whether acute or convalescent, the COVID-19 samples came from the United States, Italy and Spain. Sample material is recorded as cDNA or gDNA derived from T cells, B-cell-depleted T cells, or PBMCs.

How the authors handled the data: Nucleated cell number was recorded as an estimate derived from reference gene primer amplification. TCRdb's copy holds only in-frame clones and misses some; the assay was immunoSEQ multiplex PCR. From that table come the V and J calls and clone size; the DNA was used to work out D and trimming. Among 150,000 to 200,000 clones, around 87% were seen once, and the ten largest hold 7% to 7.5%. The V and J ends lost 3 bases and 8 bases respectively, with 9 bases between them. The germline CDR1 and CDR2 sequences are SGHRS and YFSETQ. The CDR3 has 13 amino acids. Sequencing was carried out using peripheral blood. The sequence came from a woman at least 80 years old in a cohort sampled during active or convalescent COVID-19. The chain links TRBV5-1 to TRBJ1-6; D ambiguous. CDR3 sequence (DNA): TGCGCCAGCAGCTCCTCCGGGGATTCACCCCTCCACTTT. It yields the protein CASSSSGDSPLHF.